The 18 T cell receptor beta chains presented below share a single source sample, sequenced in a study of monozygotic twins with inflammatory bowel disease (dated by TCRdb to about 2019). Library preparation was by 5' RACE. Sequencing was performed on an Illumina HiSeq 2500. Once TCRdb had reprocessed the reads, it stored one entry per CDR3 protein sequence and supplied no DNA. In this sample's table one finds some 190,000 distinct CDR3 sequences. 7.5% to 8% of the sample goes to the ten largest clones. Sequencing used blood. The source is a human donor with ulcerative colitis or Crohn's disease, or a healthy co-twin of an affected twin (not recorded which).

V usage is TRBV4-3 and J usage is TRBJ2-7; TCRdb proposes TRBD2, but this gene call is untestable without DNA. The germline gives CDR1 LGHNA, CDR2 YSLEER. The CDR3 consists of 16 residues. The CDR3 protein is CASSQEGTSGTYEQYF.

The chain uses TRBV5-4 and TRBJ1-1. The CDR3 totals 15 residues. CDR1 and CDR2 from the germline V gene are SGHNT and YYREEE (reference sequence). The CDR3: CASRVGGGKYTEAFF. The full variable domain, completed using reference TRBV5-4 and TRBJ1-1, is ETGVTQSPTHLIKTRGQQVTLRCSSQSGHNTVSWYQQALGQGPQFIFQYYREEENGRGNFPPRFSGLQFPNYSSELNVNALELDDSALYLCASRVGGGKYTEAFFGQGTRLTVV.

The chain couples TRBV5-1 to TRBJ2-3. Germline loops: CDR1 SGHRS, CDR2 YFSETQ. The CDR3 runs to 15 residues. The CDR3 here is CASSSYMWDTDTQYF.

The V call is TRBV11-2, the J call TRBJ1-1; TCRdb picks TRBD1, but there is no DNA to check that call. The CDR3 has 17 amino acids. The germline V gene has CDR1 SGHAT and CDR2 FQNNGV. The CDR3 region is CASSPGLWWETNTEAFF.

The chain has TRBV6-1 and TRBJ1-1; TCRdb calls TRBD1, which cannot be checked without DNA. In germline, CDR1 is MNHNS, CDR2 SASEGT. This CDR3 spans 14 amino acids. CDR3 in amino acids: CASTPGPLSTEAFF.

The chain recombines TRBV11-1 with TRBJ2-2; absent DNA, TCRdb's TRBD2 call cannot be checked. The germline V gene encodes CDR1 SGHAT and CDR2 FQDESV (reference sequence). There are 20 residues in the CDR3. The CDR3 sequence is CASSQKTTGPVIWETGELFF. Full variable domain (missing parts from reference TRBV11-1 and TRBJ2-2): EAEVAQSPRYKITEKSQAVAFWCDPISGHATLYWYRQILGQGPELLVQFQDESVVDDSQLPKDRFSAERLKGVDSTLKIQPAELGDSAMYLCASSQKTTGPVIWETGELFFGEGSRLTVL.

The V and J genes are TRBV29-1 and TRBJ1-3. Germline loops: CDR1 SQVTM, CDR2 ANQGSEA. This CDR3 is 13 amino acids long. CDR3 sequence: CSVAGFSGNTIYF.

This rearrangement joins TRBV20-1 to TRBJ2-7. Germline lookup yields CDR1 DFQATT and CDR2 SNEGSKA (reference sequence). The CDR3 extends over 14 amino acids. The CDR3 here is CSARDRLGSYEQYF.

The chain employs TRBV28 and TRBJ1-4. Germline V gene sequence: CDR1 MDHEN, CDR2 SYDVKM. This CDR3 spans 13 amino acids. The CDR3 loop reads CASKRPSNEKLFF.

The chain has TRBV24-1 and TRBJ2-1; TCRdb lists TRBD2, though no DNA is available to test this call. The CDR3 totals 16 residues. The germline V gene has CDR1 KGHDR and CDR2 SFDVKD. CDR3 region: CATSDRSGGSLDEQFF.

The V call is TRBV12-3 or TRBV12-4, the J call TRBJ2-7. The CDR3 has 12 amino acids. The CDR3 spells CASSLRDYEQYF.

The CDR3 loop reads CATSRVPGTSTDTQYF. This sequence joins TRBV15 and TRBJ2-3; TCRdb returns TRBD1, unconfirmable since there is no DNA. This CDR3 has 16 amino acids. CDR1 is LNHNV, CDR2 YYDKDF, per germline (reference sequence). The full variable domain, rest sourced from reference TRBV15 and TRBJ2-3, is DAMVIQNPRYQVTQFGKPVTLSCSQTLNHNVMYWYQQKSSQAPKLLFHYYDKDFNNEADTPDNFQSRRPNTSFCFLDIRSPGLGDTAMYLCATSRVPGTSTDTQYFGPGTRLTVL.

CDR3 region: CASSMQLLVTGELFF. The gene calls are TRBV19 and TRBJ2-2. This CDR3 region has 15 residues. CDR1 and CDR2 (germline): LNHDA, SQIVND (reference sequence). The variable domain in full, with the rest retrieved from reference TRBV19 and TRBJ2-2, is DGGITQSPKYLFRKEGQNVTLSCEQNLNHDAMYWYRQDPGQGLRLIYYSQIVNDFQKGDIAEGYSVSREKKESFPLTVTSAQKNPTAFYLCASSMQLLVTGELFFGEGSRLTVL.

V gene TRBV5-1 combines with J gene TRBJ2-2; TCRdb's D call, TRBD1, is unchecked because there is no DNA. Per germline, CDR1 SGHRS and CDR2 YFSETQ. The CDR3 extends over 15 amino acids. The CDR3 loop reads CASSPGQGGTGELFF.

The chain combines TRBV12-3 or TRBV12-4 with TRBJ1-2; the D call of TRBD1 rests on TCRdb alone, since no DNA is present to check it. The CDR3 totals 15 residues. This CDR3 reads CASSLGQGAYYGYTF.

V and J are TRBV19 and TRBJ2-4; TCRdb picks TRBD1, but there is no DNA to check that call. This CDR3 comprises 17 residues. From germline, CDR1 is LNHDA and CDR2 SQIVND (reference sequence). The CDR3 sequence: CASSIGGGGMAKNIQYF.

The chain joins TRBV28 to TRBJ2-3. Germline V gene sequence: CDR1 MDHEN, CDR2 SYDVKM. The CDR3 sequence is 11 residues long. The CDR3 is CASSDIDTQYF.

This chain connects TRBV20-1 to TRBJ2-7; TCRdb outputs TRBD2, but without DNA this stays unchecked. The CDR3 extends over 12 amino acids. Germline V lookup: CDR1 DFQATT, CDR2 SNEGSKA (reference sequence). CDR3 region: CSARGTAEGQYF.